This T cell receptor beta chain was observed in a study of T cell responses to AZD1222 COVID-19 vaccine. Method: immunoSEQ multiplex PCR; TCRdb's copy keeps in-frame clones and lacks some. The sample lists some 130,000 clones, roughly 93% occurring once. Germline V gene sequence: CDR1 ENHRY, CDR2 SYGVKD. This CDR3 is 15 amino acids long. V shed 7 bases and J shed 2 bases, with 12 bases lying between them. The TCR sequence derives from an adult who received the AZD1222 COVID-19 vaccine. The chain is built from TRBV10-3 and TRBJ1-6, with D possibly matching TRBD1 (6 bases). The source material was peripheral blood, sampled 28 days after the second AZD1222 dose. The CDR3 DNA follows: TGTGCCATCATTGCCGGGACAACCTATAATTCACCCCTCCACTTT. Its protein product is CAIIAGTTYNSPLHF.